Shown below are 29 T cell receptor beta chains from a single sample sequenced in a study of T-cell reconstitution after alpha-beta-depleted transplantation in children. Unique molecular identifiers featured in how the TCRbeta library was prepared. TCRdb re-called the PCR reads with MiXCR, one entry per CDR3 protein. Among approximately 400,000 distinct CDR3 sequences listed, about 17% were seen once. The sequences come from PBMCs, mostly from graft donor cells, collected 360 days after TCRalphabeta/CD19-depleted stem cell transplant. The receptors shown here come from a boy in the first two years of life who had a stem cell transplant for Wiskott-Aldrich syndrome, so the T cells may come from the graft donor.

This clonotype was observed a handful of times. The genes are TRBV20-1 and TRBJ2-1, with 7 bases fitting TRBD2. The CDR3 runs to 14 residues. Germline CDR1 DFQATT, CDR2 SNEGSKA (reference sequence). Trimming at V came to 5 bases and at J to 4 bases, leaving 8 bases not matched to a gene. The CDR3 nucleotides read TGCAGTGCTTTACTAGCGAGAACTTACAATGAGCAGTTCTTC. Amino acids: CSALLARTYNEQFF.

This clonotype was detected only a few times. The V gene is TRBV11-2, the J gene TRBJ2-7; no definite D call. The CDR3 contains 15 residues. The ends were cut back, 2 bases at V and 3 bases at J, with 14 bases in the middle. Per the germline V gene, CDR1 is SGHAT and CDR2 is FQNNGV. CDR3 sequence: CASSLQPVGNYEQYF. Written as DNA, the CDR3 is TGTGCCAGCAGCTTACAACCAGTAGGCAACTACGAGCAGTACTTC.

This sequence joins TRBV20-1 and TRBJ2-7; D is uncertain. The CDR3 has 15 residues. The V end lost 1 base, the J end lost 2 bases, and 15 bases lay between the germline ends. Germline values: CDR1 DFQATT, CDR2 SNEGSKA (reference sequence). The CDR3 reads CSARGHLFLAYEQYF. CDR3 DNA: TGCAGTGCTAGAGGACACCTCTTTCTTGCCTACGAGCAGTACTTC.

The J gene is TRBJ2-1, the V gene TRBV7-8; TRBD1 is a possible D gene (8 bases). Germline assignment: CDR1 SGHVS and CDR2 FQNEAQ. Trimming removed 5 bases at V and 4 bases at J, with 15 bases between. CDR3 size: 15 residues. CDR3 sequence: CASSHGGTGYNEQFF. The CDR3 DNA reads as TGTGCCAGCAGCCACGGGGGGACAGGTTACAATGAGCAGTTCTTC. The full variable domain, rest sourced from reference TRBV7-8 and TRBJ2-1, is GAGVSQSPRYKVAKRGQDVALRCDPISGHVSLFWYQQALGQGPEFLTYFQNEAQLDKSGLPSDRFFAERPEGSVSTLKIQRTQQEDSAVYLCASSHGGTGYNEQFFGPGTRLTVL.

The chain uses TRBV24-1 and TRBJ2-1, with 12 bases lining up with TRBD2. There are 16 residues in the CDR3. Unmatched junction bases numbered 9, after V lost 4 bases and J lost 9 bases. Germline CDR1 and CDR2: KGHDR and SFDVKD. CDR3 sequence: CATSELAGGRDSEQFF. DNA for the CDR3: TGTGCCACCAGTGAACTAGCGGGAGGCCGGGATAGTGAGCAGTTCTTC.

The chain combines TRBV5-1 with TRBJ2-1, with TRBD1 identical over 8 bases. V trimming: 4 bases; J trimming: 8 bases; junction bases outside the gene matches: 5. The germline CDR1 and CDR2 sequences are SGHRS and YFSETQ. The CDR3 contains 13 residues. CDR3 loop: CASSLDRAYEQFF. In DNA form, the CDR3 reads TGCGCCAGCAGCCTGGACAGGGCGTATGAGCAGTTCTTC.

This clonotype was picked up a small number of times. The chain uses TRBV12-3 or TRBV12-4 and TRBJ2-3, with TRBD2 identical over 10 bases. With 5 bases clipped from V and 4 bases from J, the junction kept 6 bases outside the gene matches. The CDR3 has 15 amino acids. The CDR3 DNA reads TGTGCCAGCAGTACTCTAGCGGGGGTTGCAGATACGCAGTATTTT. Protein sequence: CASSTLAGVADTQYF.

The chain combines TRBV12-3 or TRBV12-4 with TRBJ1-2, with 7 bases fitting TRBD1. Trimming took 3 bases from V and 10 from J; bases not matched to a gene: 14. The CDR3 sequence is 15 residues long. The CDR3 sequence is CASSFWGDSQGNYTF. The CDR3 nucleotides read TGTGCCAGCAGTTTTTGGGGGGACAGTCAGGGGAACTACACCTTC.

This clonotype has just a few counts. The chain combines TRBV30 with TRBJ2-1; either TRBD1 or TRBD2 may supply D (7 bases each). In germline, CDR1 is GTSNPN, CDR2 SVGIG (reference sequence). This CDR3 contains 15 residues. Between the trimmed V and J ends, which lost 3 bases and 6 bases, there was a span of 18 bases. Here the CDR3 DNA reads TGTGCCTGGAGCCAAGGGGGACAGCGGGGCAATGAGCAGTTCTTC. Translation: CAWSQGGQRGNEQFF.

This clonotype was picked up a small number of times. This rearrangement joins TRBV18 to TRBJ1-1, with 7 bases matching TRBD1. CDR1 is KGHSH, CDR2 LQKENI, per germline. Germline trimming cut 4 bases from V and 6 bases from J; bases unmatched to any gene: 8. The CDR3 contains 14 residues. The CDR3 bases are TGTGCCAGCTCACATGGGCCCGGGACAGCTGAAGCTTTCTTT. It translates to CASSHGPGTAEAFF.

This clonotype showed up many times. The chain uses TRBV24-1 and TRBJ2-3; 10 positions agree with TRBD2. CDR1 KGHDR and CDR2 SFDVKD come from the germline V gene. Trimming removed 5 bases from V and 0 bases from J; junction bases left unmatched: 7. The CDR3 has 17 amino acids. CDR3 bases: TGTGCCACCAGTGCAGCGGGAGGGCCTCATAGCACAGATACGCAGTATTTT. Translating it yields CATSAAGGPHSTDTQYF.

The gene calls are TRBV19 and TRBJ2-1; D could derive from TRBD1 or TRBD2 (5 bases each). V was clipped by 4 bases and J by 12 bases, with 13 bases between them. The CDR3 covers 12 residues. Germline V gene lookup returns CDR1 LNHDA and CDR2 SQIVND (reference sequence). Here the CDR3 reads CASSTPSGRQFF. For the CDR3, the DNA is TGTGCCAGTAGTACACCGTCAGGGAGGCAGTTCTTC.

This clonotype turned up a few times. CDR3 nucleotide sequence: TGCGCCAGCAGCGCGGGACTAGCGGGGGGTAGCTCCTACAATGAGCAGTTCTTC. Amino acid sequence: CASSAGLAGGSSYNEQFF. The chain employs TRBV5-1 and TRBJ2-1, with 15 bases that match TRBD2. This CDR3 is 18 amino acids long. Per germline, CDR1 SGHRS and CDR2 YFSETQ. The V and J ends lost 4 bases and 0 bases, in that order; junction bases with no gene match: 5.

This clonotype was picked up a small number of times. This sequence joins TRBV25-1 and TRBJ2-1; 7 bases match TRBD1. After removal of 8 bases from V and 4 bases from J, the junction contained 8 bases not matched to a gene. Germline loops: CDR1 MGHDK, CDR2 SYGVNS. This CDR3 is built from 14 residues. CDR3 protein: CASGRQGSYNEQFF. The CDR3 region has the DNA TGTGCCAGCGGTAGACAGGGATCTTACAATGAGCAGTTCTTC.

Only a few counts were recorded for this clonotype. CDR3: CASSPKGVSPLHF. DNA of the CDR3: TGTGCCAGCAGTCCCAAGGGGGTTTCACCCCTCCACTTT. This chain connects TRBV12-3 or TRBV12-4 to TRBJ1-6, with D possibly matching TRBD1 (6 bases). Between the trimmed V and J ends, which lost 5 bases and 9 bases, there was a span of 11 bases. CDR3 length equals 13 residues.

This clonotype was detected only a few times. The chain uses TRBV20-1 and TRBJ2-7; D perhaps matches TRBD2 (5 bases). Germline V lookup: CDR1 DFQATT, CDR2 SNEGSKA (reference sequence). CDR3 length: 14 amino acids. V was trimmed by 4 bases and J by 0 bases, leaving 13 bases between them. The CDR3 loop is CSAIRFGVSYEQYF. Here the CDR3 DNA reads TGCAGTGCTATCCGGTTCGGGGTCTCCTACGAGCAGTACTTC.

The genes are TRBV5-5 and TRBJ2-3, with a tentative D call TRBD2 (6 bases). CDR3 length: 15 residues. V lost 4 bases, J lost 5 bases, and 17 bases lay in between. Germline V gene data show CDR1 as SGHKS and CDR2 as YYEKEE (reference sequence). The CDR3 DNA reads TGTGCCAGCAGCCCCTGGATAGCGGTTCAAGATACGCAGTATTTT. This translates into CASSPWIAVQDTQYF.

The chain links TRBV2 to TRBJ2-3; D might be TRBD2 (6 bases). The V gene's germline CDR1 is SNHLY and CDR2 FYNNEI. Trimming shortened V by 5 bases and J by 6 bases, and 21 bases separated the two germline ends. This CDR3 region has 16 residues. CDR3 nucleotide sequence: TGTGCCAGCAGTTTGCCCCGGCCTCCGGAGGGGGATACGCAGTATTTT. Its translation is CASSLPRPPEGDTQYF.

At least ten counts were recorded for this clonotype. The V gene is TRBV7-2, the J gene TRBJ2-7, with D perhaps being TRBD1 or TRBD2 (5 bases each). V lost 10 bases to trimming and J lost 2 bases, with 18 bases between them. The CDR3 length is 14 residues. Germline assignment: CDR1 SGHTA and CDR2 FQGNSA. CDR3 in amino acids: CATGAGGRTYEQYF. CDR3 coding DNA: TGTGCCACCGGGGCAGGAGGTCGTACCTACGAGCAGTACTTC.

This clonotype has more than one count but fewer than ten. This sequence joins TRBV7-8 and TRBJ2-7; no firm D call. CDR1 is SGHVS and CDR2 is FQNEAQ in the germline V gene. The V end was cut by 3 bases, the J end by 5 bases, with 11 bases between. The CDR3 is made up of 13 amino acids. The CDR3 bases are TGTGCCAGCAGCTTGGGGATTTCAGACGAGCAGTACTTC. It is translated as CASSLGISDEQYF.

This rearrangement joins TRBV4-2 to TRBJ2-7, with 7 bases lining up with TRBD1. The CDR3 is made up of 15 amino acids. The trim removed 2 bases at V and 3 bases at J, leaving 7 bases unmatched. Germline V CDR1 and CDR2: LGHNA, YNFKEQ. This CDR3 is CASSQSDRPHYEQYF. Written as DNA, the CDR3 is TGTGCCAGCAGCCAATCGGACAGGCCCCACTACGAGCAGTACTTC.

There are a few counts of this clonotype. V gene TRBV25-1 combines with J gene TRBJ2-1; D is ambiguous. V lost 7 bases and J 0 bases, leaving 7 bases between the germline ends. The CDR3 runs to 13 residues. Per germline, CDR1 MGHDK and CDR2 SYGVNS. This chain's CDR3 is CASTRSSYNEQFF. In DNA, the CDR3 is TGTGCCAGCACCCGAAGCTCCTACAATGAGCAGTTCTTC.

This clonotype appeared many times. This rearrangement joins TRBV29-1 to TRBJ2-7, with 9 bases matching TRBD1. CDR3 length equals 13 residues. Germline V gene sequence: CDR1 SQVTM, CDR2 ANQGSEA. Trimming cost V 4 bases and J 6 bases; bases outside gene matches: 7. The CDR3 coding sequence is TGCAGCGTTGTCCGGGACAGGGTAGGCGAGCAGTACTTC. The encoded protein is CSVVRDRVGEQYF.

In its sample, this clonotype was seen a few times. The gene calls are TRBV6-2 or TRBV6-3 and TRBJ2-3; TRBD2 might be the D (6 bases). The CDR3 contains 14 residues. Trimming removed 5 bases at V and 4 bases at J, with 13 bases between. Looked up from germline, CDR1 is MNHEY and CDR2 is SVGEGT. CDR3 region: CASSVTRGADTQYF. In nucleotides, the CDR3 is TGTGCCAGCAGTGTGACTAGAGGAGCAGATACGCAGTATTTT.

This clonotype was picked up a small number of times. The chain carries TRBV3-1 and TRBJ1-2; unclear D gene. The CDR3 sequence is 14 residues long. The V gene lost 3 bases and the J gene lost 5 bases, with 13 bases spanning the gap. The germline V gene has CDR1 LGHDT and CDR2 YNNKEL (reference sequence). The CDR3 DNA is TGTGCCAGCAGCCAGGCAGCAGGCTCATATGGCTACACCTTC. Amino acid sequence: CASSQAAGSYGYTF.

This clonotype was seen ten or more times. The chain links TRBV5-1 to TRBJ2-1, with a weak D call TRBD2 (6 bases). Germline V gene sequence: CDR1 SGHRS, CDR2 YFSETQ. V lost 0 bases and J lost 3, with 13 bases in between. This CDR3 has 16 residues. The CDR3 DNA follows: TGCGCCAGCAGCTTGGACGGAGGGCCCCACTACAATGAGCAGTTCTTC. Protein sequence: CASSLDGGPHYNEQFF.

The chain is built from TRBV7-2 and TRBJ1-5; D is uncertain. V gave up 0 bases and J gave up 5 bases, with 8 bases separating them. CDR3 size: 14 residues. Germline V gene sequence: CDR1 SGHTA, CDR2 FQGNSA. CDR3 residues: CASSLAGLDQPQHF. The CDR3 DNA reads as TGTGCCAGCAGCTTAGCAGGGTTGGATCAGCCCCAGCATTTT.

The chain links TRBV3-1 to TRBJ2-5; 7 nucleotides align to TRBD2. Trimming removed 0 bases from V and 5 bases from J; junction bases left unmatched: 9. The germline V gene has CDR1 LGHDT and CDR2 YNNKEL (reference sequence). The CDR3 runs 16 residues. DNA of the CDR3: TGTGCCAGCAGCCAAGATCGAGGGAGGGGCGCGGAGACCCAGTACTTC. This sequence encodes CASSQDRGRGAETQYF.

About this clonotype itself: Just one base apart from a much larger clone, this may be a read error. V is TRBV7-9 and J is TRBJ2-3, with D hard to call. Per the germline V gene, CDR1 is SEHNR and CDR2 is FQNEAQ (reference sequence). This CDR3 region has 14 residues. V was cut by 3 bases and J by 0 bases, with 7 bases left in between. CDR3 in DNA: TGTGCCAGCAGCTTCGGCGAGAGCACAGATACGCAGTATTTT. Amino acid sequence: CASSFGESTDTQYF.